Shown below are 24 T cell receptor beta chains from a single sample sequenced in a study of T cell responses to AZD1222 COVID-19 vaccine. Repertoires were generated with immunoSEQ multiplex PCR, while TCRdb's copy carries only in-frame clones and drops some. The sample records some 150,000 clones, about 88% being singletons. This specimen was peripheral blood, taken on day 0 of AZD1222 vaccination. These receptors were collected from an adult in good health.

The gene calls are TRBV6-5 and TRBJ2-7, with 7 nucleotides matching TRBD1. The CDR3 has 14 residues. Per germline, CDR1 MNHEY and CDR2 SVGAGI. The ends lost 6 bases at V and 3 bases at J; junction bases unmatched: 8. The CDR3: CASRARQGIYEQYF. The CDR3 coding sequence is TGTGCCAGCAGAGCGCGACAGGGAATCTACGAGCAGTACTTC.

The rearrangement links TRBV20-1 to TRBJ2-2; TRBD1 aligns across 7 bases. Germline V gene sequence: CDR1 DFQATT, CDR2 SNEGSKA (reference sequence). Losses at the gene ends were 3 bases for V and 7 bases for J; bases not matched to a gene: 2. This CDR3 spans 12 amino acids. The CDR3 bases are TGCAGTGCTAGTCAGGGGGACGGGGAGCTGTTTTTT. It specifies CSASQGDGELFF.

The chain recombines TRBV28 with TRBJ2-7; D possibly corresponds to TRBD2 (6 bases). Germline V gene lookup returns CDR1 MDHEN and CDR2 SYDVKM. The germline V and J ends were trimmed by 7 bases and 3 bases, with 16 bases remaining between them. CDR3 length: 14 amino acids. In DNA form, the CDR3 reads TGTGCCAGCACCAAAGCCGGGAGAAACTACGAGCAGTACTTC. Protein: CASTKAGRNYEQYF. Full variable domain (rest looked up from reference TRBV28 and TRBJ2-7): DVKVTQSSRYLVKRTGEKVFLECVQDMDHENMFWYRQDPGLGLRLIYFSYDVKMKEKGDIPEGYSVSREKKERFSLILESASTNQTSMYLCASTKAGRNYEQYFGPGTRLTVT.

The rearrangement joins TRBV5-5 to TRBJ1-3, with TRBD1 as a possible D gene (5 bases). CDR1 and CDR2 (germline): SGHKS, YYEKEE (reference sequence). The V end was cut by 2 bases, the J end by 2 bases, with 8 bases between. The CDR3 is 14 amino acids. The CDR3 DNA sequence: TGTGCCAGCAGCTTAGCAGGGACTGGAAACACCATATATTTT. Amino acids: CASSLAGTGNTIYF.

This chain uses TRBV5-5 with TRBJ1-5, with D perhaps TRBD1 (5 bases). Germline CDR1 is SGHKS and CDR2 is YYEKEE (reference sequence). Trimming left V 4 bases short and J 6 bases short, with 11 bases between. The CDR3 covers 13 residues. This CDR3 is CASSGNQGQPQHF. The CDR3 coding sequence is TGTGCCAGCAGCGGAAACCAGGGTCAGCCCCAGCATTTT. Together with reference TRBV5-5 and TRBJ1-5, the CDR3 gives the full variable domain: DAGVTQSPTHLIKTRGQQVTLRCSPISGHKSVSWYQQVLGQGPQFIFQYYEKEERGRGNFPDRFSARQFPNYSSELNVNALLLGDSALYLCASSGNQGQPQHFGDGTRLSIL.

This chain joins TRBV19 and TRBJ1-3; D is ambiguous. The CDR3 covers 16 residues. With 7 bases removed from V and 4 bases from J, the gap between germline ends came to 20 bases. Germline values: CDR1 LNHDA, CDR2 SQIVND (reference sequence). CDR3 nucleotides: TGTGCCAGTACGTTTTTGGCGAGGACGTCCGGAAACACCATATATTTT. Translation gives CASTFLARTSGNTIYF.

CDR3 sequence: CASSQGWGSGSPLHF. CDR3 DNA: TGTGCCAGCAGCCAAGGTTGGGGTTCGGGATCACCCCTCCACTTT. The chain uses TRBV3-1 (or the pseudogene TRBV3-2) and TRBJ1-6; D call uncertain. Deletions cut 1 base from V and 10 bases from J, with 14 bases between. The CDR3 length is 15 residues. The germline CDR1 and CDR2 sequences are LGHDT and YNNKEL (reference sequence).

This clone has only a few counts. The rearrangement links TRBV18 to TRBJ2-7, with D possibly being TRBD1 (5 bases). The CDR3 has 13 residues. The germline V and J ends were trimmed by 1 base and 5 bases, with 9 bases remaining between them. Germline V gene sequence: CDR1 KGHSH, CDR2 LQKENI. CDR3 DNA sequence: TGTGCCAGCTCACCACAGGGGTTGGACGAGCAGTACTTC. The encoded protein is CASSPQGLDEQYF.

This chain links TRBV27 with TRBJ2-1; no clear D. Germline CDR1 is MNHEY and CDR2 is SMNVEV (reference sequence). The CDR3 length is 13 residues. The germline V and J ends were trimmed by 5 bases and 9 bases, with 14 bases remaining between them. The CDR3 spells CASSGLGWAEQFF. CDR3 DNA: TGTGCCAGCAGTGGCCTTGGGTGGGCTGAGCAGTTCTTC.

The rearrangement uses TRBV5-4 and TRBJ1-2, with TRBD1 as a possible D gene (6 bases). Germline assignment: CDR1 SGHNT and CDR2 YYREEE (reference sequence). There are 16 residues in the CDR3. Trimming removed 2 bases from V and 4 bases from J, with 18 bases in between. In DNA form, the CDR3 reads TGTGCCAGCAGCTTTTTTATGGGCCAGGGGTTCTATGGCTACACCTTC. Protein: CASSFFMGQGFYGYTF.

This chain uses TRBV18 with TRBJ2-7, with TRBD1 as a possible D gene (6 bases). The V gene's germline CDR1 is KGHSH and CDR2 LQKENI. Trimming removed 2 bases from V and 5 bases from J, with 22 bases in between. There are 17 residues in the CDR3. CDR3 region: CASSPTGGGRARDEQYF. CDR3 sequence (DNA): TGTGCCAGCTCACCAACAGGTGGGGGCAGGGCAAGGGACGAGCAGTACTTC.

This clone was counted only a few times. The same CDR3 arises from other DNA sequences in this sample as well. CDR3 DNA sequence: TGTGCCAGCAGCCTAGCGGGGGGTCAGGGGACCCAGTACTTC. Protein product: CASSLAGGQGTQYF. The chain carries TRBV3-1 (or the pseudogene TRBV3-2) and TRBJ2-5, with 10 bases aligning to TRBD2. CDR3 length: 14 residues. Per germline, CDR1 LGHDT and CDR2 YNNKEL (reference sequence). The V and J ends lost 4 bases and 7 bases, in that order; junction bases with no gene match: 6.

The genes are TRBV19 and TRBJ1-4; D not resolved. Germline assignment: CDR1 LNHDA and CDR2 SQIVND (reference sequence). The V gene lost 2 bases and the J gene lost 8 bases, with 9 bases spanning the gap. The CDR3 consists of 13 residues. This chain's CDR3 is CASSINRYEKLFF. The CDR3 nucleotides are TGTGCCAGTAGTATAAACCGATACGAAAAACTGTTTTTT.

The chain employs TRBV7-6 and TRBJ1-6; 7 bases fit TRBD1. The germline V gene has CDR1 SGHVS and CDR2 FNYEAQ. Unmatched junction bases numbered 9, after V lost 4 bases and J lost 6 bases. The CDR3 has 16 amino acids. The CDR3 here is CASSSQGGGTNSPLHF. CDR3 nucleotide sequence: TGTGCCAGCAGCTCCCAGGGGGGGGGAACTAATTCACCCCTCCACTTT.

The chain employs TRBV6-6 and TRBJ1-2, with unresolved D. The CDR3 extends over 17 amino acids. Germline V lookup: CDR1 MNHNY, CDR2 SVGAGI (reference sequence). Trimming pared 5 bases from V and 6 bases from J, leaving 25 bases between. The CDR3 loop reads CASSPEDGIQRGNGYTF. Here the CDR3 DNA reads TGTGCCAGCAGTCCCGAGGACGGGATCCAGCGGGGAAATGGCTACACCTTC.

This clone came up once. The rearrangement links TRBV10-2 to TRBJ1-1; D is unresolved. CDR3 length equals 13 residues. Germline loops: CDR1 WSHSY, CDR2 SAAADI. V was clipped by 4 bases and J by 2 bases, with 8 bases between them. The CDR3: CASSVRENTEAFF. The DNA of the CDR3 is TGCGCCAGCAGTGTGAGAGAAAACACTGAAGCTTTCTTT.

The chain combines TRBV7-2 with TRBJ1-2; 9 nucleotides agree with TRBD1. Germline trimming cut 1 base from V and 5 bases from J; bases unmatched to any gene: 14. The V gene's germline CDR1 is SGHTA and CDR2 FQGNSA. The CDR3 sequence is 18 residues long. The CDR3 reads CASSLEGTGTGALYGYTF. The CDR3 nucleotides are TGTGCCAGCAGCTTAGAAGGGACAGGGACCGGGGCTTTATATGGCTACACCTTC.

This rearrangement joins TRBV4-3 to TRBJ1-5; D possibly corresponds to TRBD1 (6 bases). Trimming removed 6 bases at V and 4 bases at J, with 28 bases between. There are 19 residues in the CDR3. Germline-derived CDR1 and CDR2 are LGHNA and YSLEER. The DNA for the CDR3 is TGCGCCAGCAGTCCCCCACTTTCCCCCGACAGGAGCTCGAATCAGCCCCAGCATTTT. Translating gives CASSPPLSPDRSSNQPQHF.

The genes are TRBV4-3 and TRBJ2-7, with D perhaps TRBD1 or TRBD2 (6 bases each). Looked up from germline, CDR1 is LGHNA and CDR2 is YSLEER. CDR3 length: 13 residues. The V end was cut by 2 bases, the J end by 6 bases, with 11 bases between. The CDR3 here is CASSQLGGLEQYF. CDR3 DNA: TGCGCCAGCAGCCAACTAGGGGGGCTCGAGCAGTACTTC.

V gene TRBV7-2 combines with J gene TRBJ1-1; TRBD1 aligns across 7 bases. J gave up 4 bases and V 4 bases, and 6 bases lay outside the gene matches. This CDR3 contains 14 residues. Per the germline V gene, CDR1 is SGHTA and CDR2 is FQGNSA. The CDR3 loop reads CASSSRRGPTEAFF. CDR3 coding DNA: TGTGCCAGCAGCTCAAGGAGGGGGCCCACTGAAGCTTTCTTT.

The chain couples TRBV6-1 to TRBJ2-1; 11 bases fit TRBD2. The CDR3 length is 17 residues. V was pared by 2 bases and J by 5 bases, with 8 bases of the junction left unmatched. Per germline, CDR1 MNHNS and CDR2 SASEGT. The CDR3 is CASSEILAGGVNNEQFF. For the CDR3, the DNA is TGTGCCAGCAGTGAAATTCTAGCGGGGGGCGTAAACAATGAGCAGTTCTTC.

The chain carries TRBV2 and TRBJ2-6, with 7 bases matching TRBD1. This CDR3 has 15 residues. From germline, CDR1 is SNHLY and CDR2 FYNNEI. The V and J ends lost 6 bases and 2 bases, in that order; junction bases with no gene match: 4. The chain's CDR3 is CASRDTGAGANVLTF. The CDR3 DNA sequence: TGTGCCAGCAGGGACACAGGGGCTGGGGCCAACGTCCTGACTTTC.

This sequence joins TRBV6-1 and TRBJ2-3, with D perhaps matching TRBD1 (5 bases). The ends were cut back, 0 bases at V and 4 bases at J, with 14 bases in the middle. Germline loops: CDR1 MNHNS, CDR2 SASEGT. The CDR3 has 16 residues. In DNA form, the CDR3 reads TGTGCCAGCAGTGAAGCGCAATGGTGGGGCCCAGATACGCAGTATTTT. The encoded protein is CASSEAQWWGPDTQYF.

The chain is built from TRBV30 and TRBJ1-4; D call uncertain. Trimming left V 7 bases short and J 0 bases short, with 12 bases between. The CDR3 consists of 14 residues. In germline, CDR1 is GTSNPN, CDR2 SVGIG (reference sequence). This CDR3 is CASPRAATNEKLFF. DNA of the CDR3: TGTGCCTCACCTCGGGCCGCAACTAATGAAAAACTGTTTTTT.